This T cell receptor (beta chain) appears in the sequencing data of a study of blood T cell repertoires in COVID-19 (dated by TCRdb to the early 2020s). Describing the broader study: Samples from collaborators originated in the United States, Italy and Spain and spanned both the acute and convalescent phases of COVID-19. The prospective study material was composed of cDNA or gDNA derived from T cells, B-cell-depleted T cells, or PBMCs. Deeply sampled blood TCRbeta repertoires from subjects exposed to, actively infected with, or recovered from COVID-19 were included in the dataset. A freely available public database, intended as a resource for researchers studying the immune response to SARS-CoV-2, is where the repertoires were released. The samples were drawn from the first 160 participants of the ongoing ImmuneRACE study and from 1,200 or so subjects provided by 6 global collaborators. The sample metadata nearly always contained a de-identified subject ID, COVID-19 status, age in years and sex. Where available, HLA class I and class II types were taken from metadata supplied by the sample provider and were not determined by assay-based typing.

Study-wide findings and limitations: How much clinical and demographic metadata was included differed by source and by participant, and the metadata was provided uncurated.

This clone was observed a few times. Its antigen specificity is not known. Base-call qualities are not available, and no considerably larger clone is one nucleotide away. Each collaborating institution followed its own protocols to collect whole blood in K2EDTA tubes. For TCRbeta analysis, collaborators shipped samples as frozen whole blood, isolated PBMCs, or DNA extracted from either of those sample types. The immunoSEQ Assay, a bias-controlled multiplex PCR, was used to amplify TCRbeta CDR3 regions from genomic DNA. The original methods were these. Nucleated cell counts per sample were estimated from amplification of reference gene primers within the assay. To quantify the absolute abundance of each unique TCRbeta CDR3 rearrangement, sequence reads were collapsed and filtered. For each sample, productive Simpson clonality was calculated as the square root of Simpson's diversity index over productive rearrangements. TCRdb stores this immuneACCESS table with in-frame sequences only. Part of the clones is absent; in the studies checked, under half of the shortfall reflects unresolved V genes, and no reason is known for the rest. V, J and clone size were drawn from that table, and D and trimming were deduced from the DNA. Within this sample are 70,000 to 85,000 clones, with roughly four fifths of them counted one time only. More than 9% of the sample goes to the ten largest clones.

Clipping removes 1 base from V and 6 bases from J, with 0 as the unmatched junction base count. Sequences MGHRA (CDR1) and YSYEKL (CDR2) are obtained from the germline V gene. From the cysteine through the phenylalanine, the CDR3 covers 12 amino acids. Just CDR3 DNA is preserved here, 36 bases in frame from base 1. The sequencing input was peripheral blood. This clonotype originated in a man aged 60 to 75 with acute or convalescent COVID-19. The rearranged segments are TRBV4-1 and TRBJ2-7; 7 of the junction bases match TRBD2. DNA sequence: TGCGCCAGCAGCCAAGTAGCGGGCGAGCAGTACTTC. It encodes CASSQVAGEQYF.